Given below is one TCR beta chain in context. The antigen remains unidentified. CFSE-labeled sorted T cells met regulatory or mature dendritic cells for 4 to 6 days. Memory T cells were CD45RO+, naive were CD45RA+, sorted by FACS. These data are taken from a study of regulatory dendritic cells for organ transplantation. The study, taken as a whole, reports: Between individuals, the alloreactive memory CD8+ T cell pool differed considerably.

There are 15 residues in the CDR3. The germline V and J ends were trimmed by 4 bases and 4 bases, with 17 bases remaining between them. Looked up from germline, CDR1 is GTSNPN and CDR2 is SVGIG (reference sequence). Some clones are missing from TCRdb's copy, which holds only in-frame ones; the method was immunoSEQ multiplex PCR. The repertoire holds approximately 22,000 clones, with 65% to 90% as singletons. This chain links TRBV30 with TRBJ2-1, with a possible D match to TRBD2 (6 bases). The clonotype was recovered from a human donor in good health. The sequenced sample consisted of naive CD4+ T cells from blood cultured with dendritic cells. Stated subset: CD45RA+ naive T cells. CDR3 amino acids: CAWNRGGASYNEQFF. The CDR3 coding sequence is TGTGCCTGGAATCGTGGCGGGGCCTCGTACAATGAGCAGTTCTTC.